Reported below is one T cell receptor (beta chain). The clone's antigen remains unknown. No much larger clone is present one base from it, and per-base qualities are unavailable. The data are from a study of ipilimumab plus nivolumab after autologous stem cell transplantation (dated by TCRdb to the early 2020s). About the study as a whole: A median of roughly five ipilimumab doses and roughly eight nivolumab doses was received by trial patients. High-risk transplant-naive patients and patients relapsing within 3 years of a first autologous transplant were included in the myeloma cohort. Patients undergoing autologous transplant for high-risk diffuse large B cell lymphoma, mature T cell lymphoma, or multiple myeloma were enrolled in the trial. The intent-to-treat population of the trial consisted of around 37 patients. Beyond this particular receptor, the publication reports: The authors concluded that combined checkpoint inhibition appeared tolerable when used as consolidation after transplant. Per the authors, a biologic rationale for further study of the post-transplant checkpoint inhibition approach was offered by T cell receptor repertoire, regulatory T cell phenotype and gut microbiota profiles.

The library was produced with the immunoSEQ multiplex PCR assay. TCRdb mirrors the immuneACCESS table, restricted to in-frame sequences. Some clones are absent from its copies; in checked studies, under half trace to an unresolved V gene, and the reason for the others is unknown. This sample lists approximately 6,000 clones; 80% to 90% were detected once. More than 4.5% of the sample lies in the top ten. The CDR3 has 18 amino acids, counting the end cysteine and phenylalanine. Here the CDR3 DNA is all that survives: 54 bases in frame from base 1. CDR1 and CDR2 are drawn from the germline V gene (reference sequence): SEHNR, FQNEAQ. V has 0 bases trimmed and J has 10 bases trimmed; junction bases matching no gene number 14. Checkpoint therapy began 14 to 28 days after autologous transplant, with ipilimumab given at 1 mg/kg intravenously on day 1 of selected weeks. Nivolumab was given at 3 mg/kg intravenously on day 1 of weeks 1, 4, 7, 10, and every two weeks through week 26. This was a Phase Ib clinical trial that tested ipilimumab plus nivolumab, given as combined checkpoint inhibition, for consolidation following autologous stem cell transplantation.

This receptor chain uses TRBV7-9 and TRBJ2-1; the central 11 bases match TRBD2. The source is a female donor with multiple myeloma. Sequenced here: PBMCs, sampled in a trial of ipilimumab plus nivolumab as post-transplant consolidation. The CDR3 region: CASSLARGTSGSIREQFF. The sequenced DNA is TGTGCCAGCAGCTTAGCGCGGGGTACTAGCGGGAGTATTAGGGAGCAGTTCTTC.